The TCR beta chain under discussion was sequenced for a study of blood T cell repertoires in COVID-19. Background on the study: T cells, B-cell-depleted T cells, or PBMCs supplied cDNA or gDNA.

This clone was counted a few times. V trimming: 0 bases; J trimming: 0 bases; junction bases outside the gene matches: 1. Germline V lookup: CDR1 SGHRS, CDR2 YFSETQ. The CDR3 contains 15 residues. Sequencing was performed with immunoSEQ multiplex PCR; in TCRdb, only in-frame clones are kept and a portion is missing. This sample yields fewer than 200,000 clones, of which 85% to 90% are seen a single time; about 2.6% belongs to the top ten. The TCR sequence derives from a woman aged 80 or older with COVID-19, enrolled during active disease. Sequenced material: peripheral blood. V is TRBV5-1 and J is TRBJ2-3, with TRBD2 matching over 7 bases. The CDR3 loop reads CASSLDSGSTDTQYF. The CDR3 region has the DNA TGCGCCAGCAGCTTGGATAGCGGGAGCACAGATACGCAGTATTTT.